This T cell receptor beta chain was observed in a study of beta chain features in type 1 diabetes. Overall study: In age, gender and cell yields, patients were similar to healthy donors. The samples had about 100,000,000 sorted cells examined in all. Study observations and caveats: TCRB CDR3s were moderately but significantly shorter in Type 1 diabetes patients in all four CD4+ subsets. Junctions at VDJ sites from type 1 diabetes patients had fewer insertions and more deletions. Comparison showed that naive, central memory and Treg TCRB repertoires appeared more similar among patients than among healthy donors.

The sequenced template was cDNA made from the entire isolated RNA. This table comes from immunoSEQ multiplex PCR, and its TCRdb copy is limited to in-frame clones, with some not included. This table holds around 150,000 clones, 9% to 12% found once. The germline V and J ends were trimmed by 7 bases and 5 bases, with 8 bases remaining between them. The germline gives CDR1 GTSNPN, CDR2 SVGIG (reference sequence). This CDR3 contains 10 residues. Comments on this clone: Antigen specificity is unknown.

The sequencing sample was made of central memory CD4+ T cells from blood. The receptor comes from a man in his thirties or forties with type 1 diabetes. The rearrangement links TRBV30 to TRBJ2-5, with D possibly matching TRBD1 (7 bases). The CDR3 nucleotides read TGTGCCTCAGGGGGGGAGACCCAGTACTTC. It is translated as CASGGETQYF.